These 8 T cell receptor beta chains originate from one sample sequenced in a study of blood T cell repertoires in COVID-19. Method: immunoSEQ multiplex PCR; TCRdb's copy keeps in-frame clones and lacks some. Of some 240,000 clones in the sample, roughly 90% were seen once. The source material was peripheral blood. These receptors were obtained from a woman in her sixties with COVID-19, enrolled during active disease.

This chain connects TRBV10-1 to TRBJ1-1; no firm D call. Trimming pared 2 bases from V and 0 bases from J, leaving 10 bases between. The length of the CDR3 is 15 residues. Germline values: CDR1 WNHNN, CDR2 SYGVQD (reference sequence). The CDR3 DNA is TGCGCCAGCAGTGAGGTTGTGTCTTTGAACACTGAAGCTTTCTTT. It specifies CASSEVVSLNTEAFF.

This clone was seen only a few times. The chain links TRBV5-4 to TRBJ1-1, with D tentatively TRBD1 (6 bases). The V and J ends lost 5 bases and 2 bases respectively, with 10 bases between them. Per germline, CDR1 SGHNT and CDR2 YYREEE (reference sequence). This CDR3 comprises 13 residues. This CDR3 reads CASSRGLNTEAFF. CDR3 bases: TGTGCCAGCAGTAGGGGGTTAAACACTGAAGCTTTCTTT.

The chain links TRBV11-2 to TRBJ2-1; 12 positions agree with TRBD2. Germline V gene data show CDR1 as SGHAT and CDR2 as FQNNGV. Trimming at V came to 8 bases and at J to 0 bases, leaving 5 bases not matched to a gene. The CDR3 sequence is 16 residues long. The chain's CDR3 is CASGLAGPSSYNEQFF. The CDR3 DNA follows: TGTGCCAGCGGACTAGCGGGACCAAGCTCCTACAATGAGCAGTTCTTC. Drawing the rest from reference TRBV11-2 and TRBJ2-1, the complete variable domain is EAGVAQSPRYKIIEKRQSVAFWCNPISGHATLYWYQQILGQGPKLLIQFQNNGVVDDSQLPKDRFSAERLKGVDSTLKIQPAKLEDSAVYLCASGLAGPSSYNEQFFGPGTRLTVL.

J is TRBJ1-2 and V is TRBV6-2 or TRBV6-3; TRBD1 aligns across 10 bases. CDR3 size: 18 residues. V was clipped by 2 bases and J by 4 bases; unmatched bases: 13. In germline, CDR1 is MNHEY, CDR2 SVGEGT. This CDR3 reads CASSYDGTGDRGAYGYTF. CDR3 nucleotides: TGTGCCAGCAGTTACGATGGGACAGGGGACAGAGGGGCCTATGGCTACACCTTC.

The chain couples TRBV3-1 (or the pseudogene TRBV3-2) to TRBJ1-1, with D unresolved. Germline loops: CDR1 LGHDT, CDR2 YNNKEL (reference sequence). The CDR3 has 14 amino acids. V dropped 1 base and J dropped 2 bases, with 8 bases sitting between them. CDR3 DNA sequence: TGTGCCAGCAGCCAAGGCGGGCAAAACACTGAAGCTTTCTTT. Translated, it gives CASSQGGQNTEAFF.

The V and J genes are TRBV5-1 and TRBJ2-3; 8 bases match TRBD1. With V trimmed by 7 bases and J by 2 bases, 9 bases remained unmatched. The CDR3 has 15 residues. The germline V gene has CDR1 SGHRS and CDR2 YFSETQ. The DNA of the CDR3 is TGCGCCAGCGTTCAGGACAGGGCCTCCACAGATACGCAGTATTTT. Its translation is CASVQDRASTDTQYF.

The chain is built from TRBV12-3 or TRBV12-4 and TRBJ1-5; 7 nucleotides align to TRBD1. With V trimmed by 3 bases and J by 5 bases, 1 base remained unmatched. CDR3 length: 13 residues. The CDR3 DNA reads as TGTGCCAGCAGTTTCCAGGGGGATCAGCCCCAGCATTTT. Protein product: CASSFQGDQPQHF.

The chain couples TRBV7-2 to TRBJ2-3; 13 nucleotides agree with TRBD2. Germline V gene lookup returns CDR1 SGHTA and CDR2 FQGNSA. The CDR3 consists of 16 residues. V was clipped by 3 bases and J by 2 bases; unmatched bases: 2. CDR3 DNA: TGTGCCAGCAGCTTTGGACTAGCGGGGGACACAGATACGCAGTATTTT. Translation: CASSFGLAGDTDTQYF. Looking up the rest from reference TRBV7-2 and TRBJ2-3 gives the full variable domain: GAGVSQSPSNKVTEKGKDVELRCDPISGHTALYWYRQSLGQGLEFLIYFQGNSAPDKSGLPSDRFSAERTGGSVSTLTIQRTQQEDSAVYLCASSFGLAGDTDTQYFGPGTRLTVL.